A selection of T cell receptor beta chains follows, all from one sample in a study of T cell responses to AZD1222 COVID-19 vaccine. The protocol was immunoSEQ multiplex PCR, while the TCRdb copy is restricted to in-frame clones and leaves out a portion. The table has fewer than 100,000 clones, nearly 90% seen once. Sample: peripheral blood, taken on day 0 of AZD1222 vaccination. These receptors all stem from an adult in good health. Both conserved end residues are part of each CDR3. The D gene is left open where the match is weak. Only some rows state a clone size, as once, few, many or a class for expanded clones.

d_call j_call clone_size v_call cdr3_nt cdr3_aa
NA TRBJ1-6 NA TRBV6-5 TGTGCCAGCAGTTACTCGAGTCCCCCTAGGACCCTCCACTTT CASSYSSPPRTLHF
NA TRBJ1-3 NA TRBV5-1 TGCGCCAGCAGCCAGGACCTTGTTGGAAACACCATATATTTT CASSQDLVGNTIYF
NA TRBJ1-6 NA TRBV5-1 TGCGCCAGCAGCCCCCCTGGGGGTGGAGGGACACCCCTCCACTTT CASSPPGGGGTPLHF
NA TRBJ1-1 NA TRBV4-1 TGCGCCAGCAGCCAAGTTGCAGACTCTATGAACACTGAAGCTTTCTTT CASSQVADSMNTEAFF
NA TRBJ1-5 NA TRBV6-2/TRBV6-3 TGTGCCAGCAGTTACGTCGCTCAATCCATAGGTCAGCCCCAGCATTTT CASSYVAQSIGQPQHF
NA TRBJ2-7 NA TRBV11-3 TGTGCCAGCAGCTTATCAGGGGAATCCTACGAGCAGTACTTC CASSLSGESYEQYF
TRBD1 TRBJ1-1 NA TRBV2 TGTGCCAGCATTTGGAAAACAGGGGGCACTGAAGCTTTCTTT CASIWKTGGTEAFF
NA TRBJ2-3 once TRBV14 TGTGCCAGCAGCCCAGGGTTAAGCACAGATACGCAGTATTTT CASSPGLSTDTQYF
NA TRBJ1-2 NA TRBV3-1/TRBV3-2 TGTGCCAGCAGCCAAGCAGCTAACTATGGCTACACCTTC CASSQAANYGYTF
TRBD1 TRBJ1-6 few TRBV27 TGTGCCAGCAGCCGGACAGGGGTGGGTAATTCACCCCTCCACTTT CASSRTGVGNSPLHF
TRBD2 TRBJ2-1 once TRBV12-5 TGTGCTAGTGGTTTGGCCGAACCTACTAGCGGCGGTTACAATGAGCAGTTCTTC CASGLAEPTSGGYNEQFF
NA TRBJ1-5 NA TRBV30 TGTGCCTGGAGTGTGCCCGGCCAGCCCCAGCATTTT CAWSVPGQPQHF
NA TRBJ2-2 NA TRBV2 TGTGCCAGCAGTCGGGACACTTACACCGGGGAGCTGTTTTTT CASSRDTYTGELFF
NA TRBJ2-2 NA TRBV3-1/TRBV3-2 TGTGCCAGCAGCCAAGATTCTGGGGTTAACACCGGGGAGCTGTTTTTT CASSQDSGVNTGELFF
TRBD1 TRBJ1-2 few TRBV9 TGTGCCAGCAGCGTAGCGGACGGACAGGGGGGAGATGGCTACACCTTC CASSVADGQGGDGYTF
TRBD1 TRBJ1-3 NA TRBV10-3 TGTGCCACCCAGACAGGGGGGAACACCATATATTTT CATQTGGNTIYF
NA TRBJ1-2 NA TRBV25-1 TGTGCCAGCAGCTCCGCGGGACACTATGGCTACACCTTC CASSSAGHYGYTF
TRBD1 TRBJ1-2 NA TRBV3-1/TRBV3-2 TGTGCCAGCACCCGGGACAGAAGTGCGAATGGCTACACCTTC CASTRDRSANGYTF
NA TRBJ1-2 NA TRBV4-1 TGCGCCAGCAGCCAAGATCCCCGTGGCTATGGCTACACCTTC CASSQDPRGYGYTF
NA TRBJ1-2 NA TRBV6-4 TGTGCCAGCAGTGACGGTACCTATGGCTACACCTTC CASSDGTYGYTF
NA TRBJ1-4 NA TRBV11-2 TGTGCCAGCAGCTTAGATGGCGGATCAAAACTGTTTTTT CASSLDGGSKLFF
TRBD1 TRBJ2-7 NA TRBV4-1 TGCGCCAGCAGCTACCGATTCTCCGGGACAGGTAAAGGTTACGAGCAGTACTTC CASSYRFSGTGKGYEQYF
NA TRBJ1-6 NA TRBV18 TGTGCCAGCTCACCAATCGCGATGAGCTCCTATAATTCACCCCTCCACTTT CASSPIAMSSYNSPLHF
NA TRBJ1-5 NA TRBV30 TGTGCCTGGAAGAGAGGGACGGTTCACAATCAGCCCCAGCATTTT CAWKRGTVHNQPQHF
TRBD1 TRBJ1-3 once TRBV5-1 TGCGCCAGCAGCTTGCCCGGGACAGGGGTTGGAAACACCATATATTTT CASSLPGTGVGNTIYF
NA TRBJ2-2 once TRBV11-2 TGTGCCAGCAGCCCCAGGGATTGGCGACCGAACACCGGGGAGCTGTTTTTT CASSPRDWRPNTGELFF
NA TRBJ2-1 once TRBV5-5 TGTGCCAGCAGCTTGGGGACAGACTTCTCCTACAATGAGCAGTTCTTC CASSLGTDFSYNEQFF
NA TRBJ1-1 once TRBV5-4 TGTGCCAGCAGCATCGGAGGACCGAACACTGAAGCTTTCTTT CASSIGGPNTEAFF
NA TRBJ2-7 NA TRBV19 TGTGCCAGTAGTAATAGGGGTCTCGAGCAGTACTTC CASSNRGLEQYF